A single sample is the source of the 17 T cell receptor beta chains below, sequenced in a study of shared clonotypes between healthy human individuals. CD8 cells regarded as naive lacked CD45RO, were positively chosen for CCR7, and omitted terminally differentiated effector memory CD45RA+ cells. Using immunoSEQ multiplex PCR, the repertoire was profiled, and TCRdb retains in-frame clones only, with some absent. The data hold roughly 770,000 clones, with about 96% observed a single time. The sequencing sample was made of naive CD8+ T cells sorted from blood. The receptors were sampled from a man aged 25 to 40 in good health.

The chain uses TRBV7-3 and TRBJ1-2, with 7 bases aligning to TRBD1. The CDR3 spans 14 residues. CDR1 and CDR2 from the germline V gene are SGHTA and FQGTGA. V shed 5 bases, J shed 8 bases, and the junction held 11 bases outside the gene matches. This chain's CDR3 is CASSPTEGAGGYTF. The CDR3 nucleotides read TGTGCCAGCAGCCCCACGGAGGGGGCCGGGGGCTACACCTTC. Full variable domain (remainder filled in from reference TRBV7-3 and TRBJ1-2): GAGVSQTPSNKVTEKGKYVELRCDPISGHTALYWYRQSLGQGPEFLIYFQGTGAADDSGLPNDRFFAVRPEGSVSTLKIQRTERGDSAVYLCASSPTEGAGGYTFGSGTRLTVV.

The sample holds one count of this clone. The V gene is TRBV28, the J gene TRBJ2-5; D is ambiguous. V lost 10 bases, J lost 5 bases, and 8 bases lay in between. Germline assignment: CDR1 MDHEN and CDR2 SYDVKM. This CDR3 region has 10 residues. The CDR3 DNA sequence: TGTGCCACTAACCGGGAGACCCAGTACTTC. It translates to CATNRETQYF.

This chain links TRBV5-4 with TRBJ1-2; a weak D match, TRBD1 (5 bases). The CDR3 totals 15 residues. V was pared by 4 bases and J by 0 bases, with 13 bases between. In germline, CDR1 is SGHNT, CDR2 YYREEE (reference sequence). As DNA, the CDR3 is TGTGCCAGCAGCACCGGATGGGACTCTAACTATGGCTACACCTTC. It is translated as CASSTGWDSNYGYTF.

The V gene is TRBV6-6, the J gene TRBJ1-5; D perhaps matches TRBD1 (6 bases). V lost 5 bases and J lost 7, with 18 bases in between. The germline CDR1 and CDR2 sequences are MNHNY and SVGAGI (reference sequence). CDR3 length: 15 residues. The CDR3 loop reads CASSPPAGEEQPQHF. In DNA form, the CDR3 reads TGTGCCAGCAGTCCCCCTGCAGGGGAGGAACAGCCCCAGCATTTT.

This sequence joins TRBV4-2 and TRBJ2-3, with 10 bases lining up with TRBD2. Germline loops: CDR1 LGHNA, CDR2 YNFKEQ. The CDR3 covers 17 residues. J was trimmed by 6 bases and V by 0 bases; bases with no gene match: 9. The CDR3 DNA reads as TGTGCCAGCAGCCAAGAGGGGCTAGCGGGAGAATATGATACGCAGTATTTT. Protein: CASSQEGLAGEYDTQYF.

This chain links TRBV4-2 with TRBJ2-1; 13 bases match TRBD2. Looked up from germline, CDR1 is LGHNA and CDR2 is YNFKEQ. Trimming removed 3 bases from V and 7 bases from J; junction bases left unmatched: 3. The CDR3 runs to 15 residues. DNA for the CDR3: TGTGCCAGCAGCCACGGACTAGCGGGAGTGAATGAGCAGTTCTTC. It translates to CASSHGLAGVNEQFF.

The rearrangement joins TRBV5-4 to TRBJ1-2; TRBD1 agrees at 11 bases. The CDR3 runs 15 residues. Per germline, CDR1 SGHNT and CDR2 YYREEE (reference sequence). The V gene end was trimmed by 2 bases and the J gene end by 4 bases; junction bases not matched to a gene: 4. Here the CDR3 DNA reads TGTGCCAGCAGCTTTCGGGACAGGGGGGGCTATGGCTACACCTTC. It encodes CASSFRDRGGYGYTF. The complete variable domain, with remaining parts taken from reference TRBV5-4 and TRBJ1-2, reads ETGVTQSPTHLIKTRGQQVTLRCSSQSGHNTVSWYQQALGQGPQFIFQYYREEENGRGNFPPRFSGLQFPNYSSELNVNALELDDSALYLCASSFRDRGGYGYTFGSGTRLTVV.

This rearrangement joins TRBV13 to TRBJ1-1; D gene ambiguous. Germline V gene data show CDR1 as PRHDT and CDR2 as FYEKMQ (reference sequence). Trimming removed 2 bases at V and 1 base at J, with 5 bases between. This CDR3 is built from 13 residues. The CDR3 reads CASSLWPNTEAFF. CDR3 sequence (DNA): TGTGCCAGCAGCTTATGGCCGAACACTGAAGCTTTCTTT.

The rearrangement links TRBV6-1 to TRBJ2-6; no definite D call. The CDR3 totals 19 residues. In germline, CDR1 is MNHNS, CDR2 SASEGT. Trimming took 2 bases from V and 0 from J, leaving 17 bases between them. Here the CDR3 reads CASSELGAGSGSGANVLTF. In nucleotides, the CDR3 is TGTGCCAGCAGTGAATTAGGAGCTGGAAGTGGCTCTGGGGCCAACGTCCTGACTTTC.

This chain joins TRBV27 and TRBJ2-7; TRBD1 matches at 9 bases. The germline V gene has CDR1 MNHEY and CDR2 SMNVEV (reference sequence). The CDR3 length is 14 residues. With 4 bases clipped from V and 5 bases from J, the junction kept 6 bases outside the gene matches. CDR3 residues: CASSWGQGVNEQYF. DNA of the CDR3: TGTGCCAGCAGTTGGGGACAGGGTGTCAACGAGCAGTACTTC.

This chain joins TRBV4-2 and TRBJ2-2; 7 nucleotides agree with TRBD2. The ends lost 1 base at V and 5 bases at J; junction bases unmatched: 13. The germline CDR1 and CDR2 sequences are LGHNA and YNFKEQ. The CDR3 contains 18 residues. CDR3 residues: CASSQGYDSSGGTGELFF. The CDR3 coding sequence is TGTGCCAGCAGCCAAGGATATGACTCTAGCGGAGGTACCGGGGAGCTGTTTTTT.

The chain combines TRBV27 with TRBJ1-1, with 7 bases identical to TRBD1. Germline values: CDR1 MNHEY, CDR2 SMNVEV (reference sequence). This CDR3 region has 15 residues. V lost 5 bases and J lost 5; bases outside the gene matches: 11. The CDR3 region has the DNA TGTGCCAGCAGTATCTACAGGGGAGTGGAAACTGAAGCTTTCTTT. Translated: CASSIYRGVETEAFF.

V usage is TRBV9 and J usage is TRBJ1-1; weak D call: TRBD1 (6 bases). V dropped 4 bases and J dropped 3 bases, with 10 bases sitting between them. Germline V gives CDR1 SGDLS, CDR2 YYNGEE. This CDR3 is 13 amino acids long. The CDR3 here is CASSPSGDTEAFF. DNA for the CDR3: TGTGCCAGCAGCCCCTCAGGGGACACTGAAGCTTTCTTT.

J is TRBJ1-5 and V is TRBV6-1; possibly TRBD1 for D (6 bases). Germline V gene data show CDR1 as MNHNS and CDR2 as SASEGT. The CDR3 covers 15 residues. The V end lost 0 bases, the J end lost 7 bases, and 13 bases lay between the germline ends. CDR3 coding DNA: TGTGCCAGCAGTGAAGCGCTAGGGGGTTGGCAGCCCCAGCATTTT. It translates to CASSEALGGWQPQHF.

This clone was found once. The V call is TRBV27, the J call TRBJ2-3; 7 bases map to TRBD1. This CDR3 comprises 15 residues. The V segment lost 6 bases and the J segment 1 base; nucleotides outside the gene matches: 7. CDR1 is MNHEY, CDR2 SMNVEV, per germline (reference sequence). DNA for the CDR3: TGTGCCAGCAGCCCTGGAGGACAGGGCACAGATACGCAGTATTTT. Translation: CASSPGGQGTDTQYF.

V and J are TRBV29-1 and TRBJ2-7; D not certain. Germline V gives CDR1 SQVTM, CDR2 ANQGSEA. Trimming took 7 bases from V and 3 from J, leaving 19 bases between them. This CDR3 comprises 14 residues. The CDR3 is CSARNRDRDYEQYF. Written as DNA, the CDR3 is TGCAGCGCCCGAAATCGTGATAGAGACTACGAGCAGTACTTC.

The V gene is TRBV11-2, the J gene TRBJ2-3; 12 bases agree with TRBD2. Germline V lookup: CDR1 SGHAT, CDR2 FQNNGV. V shed 5 bases and J 4 bases; nucleotides not matched to a gene: 7. The CDR3 consists of 16 residues. In DNA form, the CDR3 reads TGTGCCAGCAGCCCCCGGACTAGCGGGACGGCAGATACGCAGTATTTT. Its translation: CASSPRTSGTADTQYF.